The present T cell receptor (beta chain) was sequenced within a study of shared clonotypes between healthy human individuals. CDR1 and CDR2 (germline): MNHEY, SMNVEV (reference sequence). This CDR3 region has 14 residues. Trimming stripped 6 bases from V and 3 bases from J, with 11 bases between. In the original processing: In the immunoSEQ data, sequences were junction-only and lacked quality scores, so filtering differed. This table comes from immunoSEQ multiplex PCR, and its TCRdb copy is limited to in-frame clones, with some not included. V, J and clone size are those of that table, while D and trimming were read from the DNA. Of hundreds of thousands of clones detected, about 96% appear once; the ten largest clones hold about 0.12%. CD8 cells regarded as naive lacked CD45RO, were positively chosen for CCR7, and omitted terminally differentiated effector memory CD45RA+ cells.

The clonotype originates from a woman in her twenties or thirties in good health. The V gene is TRBV27, the J gene TRBJ2-2; the D is unclear. Sequenced: naive CD8+ T cells sorted from blood. CDR3 in amino acids: CASSSTSDTGELFF. The CDR3 DNA reads TGTGCCAGCAGCTCTACCAGCGACACCGGGGAGCTGTTTTTT.